This T cell receptor beta chain was recorded in a study of cytomegalovirus exposure and HLA in healthy donors. Findings and caveats of the study: Altogether, 164 TCR beta chains were recorded as cytomegalovirus-associated. Confirmation in vitro established that a few CMV-associated chains were specific for CMV antigens.

Worth noting for this clone: Its antigen is unidentified.

Germline CDR1 is MGHRA and CDR2 is YSYEKL. V trimming: 0 bases; J trimming: 0 bases; junction bases outside the gene matches: 8. The CDR3 runs 19 residues. Assay: immunoSEQ multiplex PCR; the TCRdb copy retains only in-frame clones and omits some. The sample records 45,000 to 60,000 clones, 85% to 95% being singletons. This chain uses TRBV4-1 with TRBJ2-1; 10 bases match TRBD2. The source material was PBMCs. This sequence was found in a woman aged 18-29 years in good health and CMV-seronegative. DNA for the CDR3: TGCGCCAGCAGCCAAGAGGACCAGCGGGGGGGCCACTCCTACAATGAGCAGTTCTTC. Amino acids: CASSQEDQRGGHSYNEQFF.